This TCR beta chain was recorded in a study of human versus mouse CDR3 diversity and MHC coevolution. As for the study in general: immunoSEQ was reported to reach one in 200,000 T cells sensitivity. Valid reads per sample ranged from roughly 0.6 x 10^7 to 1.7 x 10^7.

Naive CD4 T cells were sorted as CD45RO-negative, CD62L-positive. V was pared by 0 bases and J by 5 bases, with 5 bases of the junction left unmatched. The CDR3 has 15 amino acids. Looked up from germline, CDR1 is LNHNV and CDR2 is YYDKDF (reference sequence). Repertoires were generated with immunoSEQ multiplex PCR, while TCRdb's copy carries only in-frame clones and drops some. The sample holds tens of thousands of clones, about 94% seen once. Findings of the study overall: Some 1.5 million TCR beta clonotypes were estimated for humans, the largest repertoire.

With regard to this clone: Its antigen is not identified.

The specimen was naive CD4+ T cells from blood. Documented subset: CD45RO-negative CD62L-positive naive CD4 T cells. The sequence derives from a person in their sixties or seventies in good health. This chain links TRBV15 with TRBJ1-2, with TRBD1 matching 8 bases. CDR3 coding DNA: TGTGCCACCAGCAGAGATCAGGGGGCGAGGTATGGCTACACCTTC. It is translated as CATSRDQGARYGYTF.